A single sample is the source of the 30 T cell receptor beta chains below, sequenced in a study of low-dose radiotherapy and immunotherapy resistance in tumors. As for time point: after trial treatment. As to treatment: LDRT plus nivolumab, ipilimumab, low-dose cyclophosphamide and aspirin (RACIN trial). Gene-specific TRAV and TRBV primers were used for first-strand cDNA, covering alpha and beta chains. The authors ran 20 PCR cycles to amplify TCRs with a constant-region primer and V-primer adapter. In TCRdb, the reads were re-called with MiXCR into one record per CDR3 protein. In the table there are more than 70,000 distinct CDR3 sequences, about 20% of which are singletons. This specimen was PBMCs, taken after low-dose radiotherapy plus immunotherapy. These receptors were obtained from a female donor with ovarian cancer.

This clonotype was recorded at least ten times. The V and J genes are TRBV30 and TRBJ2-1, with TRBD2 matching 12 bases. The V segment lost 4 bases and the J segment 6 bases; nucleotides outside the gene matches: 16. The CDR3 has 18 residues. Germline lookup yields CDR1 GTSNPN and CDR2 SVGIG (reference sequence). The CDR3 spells CAWTALGRASGRVNEQFF. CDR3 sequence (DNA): TGTGCCTGGACCGCCTTGGGACGGGCTAGCGGGAGGGTCAATGAGCAGTTCTTC.

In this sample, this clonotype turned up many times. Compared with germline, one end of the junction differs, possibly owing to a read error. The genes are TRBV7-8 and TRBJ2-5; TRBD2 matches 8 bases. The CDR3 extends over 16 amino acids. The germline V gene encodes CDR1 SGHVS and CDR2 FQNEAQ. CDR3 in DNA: TGTGCCAGCAGCTGGGTACTAGCGGAATCCCAAGAGACCCAGTACTTT. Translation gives CASSWVLAESQETQYF.

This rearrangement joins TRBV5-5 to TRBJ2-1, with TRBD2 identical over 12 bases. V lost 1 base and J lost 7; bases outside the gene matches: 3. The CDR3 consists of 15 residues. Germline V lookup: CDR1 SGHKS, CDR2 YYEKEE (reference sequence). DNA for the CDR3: TGTGCCAGCAGCTTGTGGCTAGCGGGGGGGAATGAGCAGTTCTTC. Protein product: CASSLWLAGGNEQFF.

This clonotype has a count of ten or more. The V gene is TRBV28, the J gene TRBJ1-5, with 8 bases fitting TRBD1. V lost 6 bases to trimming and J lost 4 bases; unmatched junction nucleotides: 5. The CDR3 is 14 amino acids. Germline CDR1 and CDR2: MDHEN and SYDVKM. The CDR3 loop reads CASRGTGENQPQHF. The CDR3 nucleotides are TGTGCCAGCAGAGGGACAGGTGAGAATCAGCCCCAGCATTTT.

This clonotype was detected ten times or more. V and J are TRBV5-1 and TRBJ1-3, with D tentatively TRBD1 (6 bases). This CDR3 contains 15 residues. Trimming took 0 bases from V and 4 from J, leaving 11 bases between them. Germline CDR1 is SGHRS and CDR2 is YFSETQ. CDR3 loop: CASSLEQGGGNTIYF. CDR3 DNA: TGCGCCAGCAGCTTGGAACAGGGCGGCGGAAACACCATATATTTT.

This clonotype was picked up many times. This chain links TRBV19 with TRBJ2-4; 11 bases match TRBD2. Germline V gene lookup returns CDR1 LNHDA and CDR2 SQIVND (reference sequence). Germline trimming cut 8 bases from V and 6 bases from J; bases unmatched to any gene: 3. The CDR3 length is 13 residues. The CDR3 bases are TGTGCCAGTTCTCTAGCGGGAGGAAACATTCAGTACTTC. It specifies CASSLAGGNIQYF.

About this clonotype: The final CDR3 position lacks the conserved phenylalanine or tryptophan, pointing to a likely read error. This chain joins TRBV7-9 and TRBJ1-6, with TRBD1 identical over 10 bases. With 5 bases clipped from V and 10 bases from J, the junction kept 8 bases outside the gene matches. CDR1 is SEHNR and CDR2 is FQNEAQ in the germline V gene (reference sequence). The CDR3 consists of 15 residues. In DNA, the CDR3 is TGTGCCAGCAGCCGAGCCGGGACAGGGGACTCACCCCTCCACTAT. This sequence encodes CASSRAGTGDSPLHY.

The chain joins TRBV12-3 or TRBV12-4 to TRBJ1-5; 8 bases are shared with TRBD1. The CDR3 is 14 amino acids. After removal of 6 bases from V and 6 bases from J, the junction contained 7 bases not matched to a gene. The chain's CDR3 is CASRPSGGGQPQHF. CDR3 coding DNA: TGTGCCAGCAGGCCCTCAGGGGGCGGTCAGCCCCAGCATTTT.

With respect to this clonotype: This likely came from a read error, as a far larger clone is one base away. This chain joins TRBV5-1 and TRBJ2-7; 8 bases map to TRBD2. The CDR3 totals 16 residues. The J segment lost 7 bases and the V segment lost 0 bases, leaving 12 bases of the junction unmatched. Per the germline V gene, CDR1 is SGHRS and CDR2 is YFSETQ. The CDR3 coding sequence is TGCGCCAGCAGCTTGGCCGGGGTAGCGGGGTTCAATGAGCAGTACTTC. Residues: CASSLAGVAGFNEQYF.

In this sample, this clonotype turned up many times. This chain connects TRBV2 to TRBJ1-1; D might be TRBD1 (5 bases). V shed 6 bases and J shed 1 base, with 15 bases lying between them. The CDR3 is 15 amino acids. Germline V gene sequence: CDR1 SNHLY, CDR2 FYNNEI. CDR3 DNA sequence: TGTGCCAGCAGACTTTTTGATGGACAGAACACTGAAGCTTTCTTT. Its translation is CASRLFDGQNTEAFF.

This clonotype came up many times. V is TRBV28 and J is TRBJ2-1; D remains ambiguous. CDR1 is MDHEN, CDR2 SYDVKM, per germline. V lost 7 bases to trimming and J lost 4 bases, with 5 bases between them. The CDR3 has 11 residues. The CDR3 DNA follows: TGTGCCAGCACTTGGTACAATGAGCAGTTCTTC. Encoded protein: CASTWYNEQFF.

The CDR3 protein is CASRRTGERYEQYF. The CDR3 coding sequence is TGTGCCAGCAGACGGACAGGGGAGAGGTACGAGCAGTACTTC. This sequence joins TRBV27 and TRBJ2-7; 9 nucleotides line up with TRBD1. The CDR3 extends over 14 amino acids. Losses at the gene ends were 6 bases for V and 4 bases for J; bases not matched to a gene: 7. Germline V CDR1 and CDR2: MNHEY, SMNVEV (reference sequence).

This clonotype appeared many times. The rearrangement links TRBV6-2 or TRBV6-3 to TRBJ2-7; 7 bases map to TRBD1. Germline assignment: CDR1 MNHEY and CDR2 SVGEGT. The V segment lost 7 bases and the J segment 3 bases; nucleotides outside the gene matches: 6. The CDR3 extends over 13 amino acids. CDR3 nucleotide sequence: TGTGCCAGCAAGTCGGGACAGATCTACGAGCAGTACTTC. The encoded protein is CASKSGQIYEQYF.

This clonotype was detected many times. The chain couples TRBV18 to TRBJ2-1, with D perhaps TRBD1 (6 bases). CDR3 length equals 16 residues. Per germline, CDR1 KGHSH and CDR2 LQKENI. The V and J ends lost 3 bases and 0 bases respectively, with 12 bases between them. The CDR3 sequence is CASSPLRGSSYNEQFF. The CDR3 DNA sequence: TGTGCCAGCTCACCCCTCAGGGGAAGCTCCTACAATGAGCAGTTCTTC.

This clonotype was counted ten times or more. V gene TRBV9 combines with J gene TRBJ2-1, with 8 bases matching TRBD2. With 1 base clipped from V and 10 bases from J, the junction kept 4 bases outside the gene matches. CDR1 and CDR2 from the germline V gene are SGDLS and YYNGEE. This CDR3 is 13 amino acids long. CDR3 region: CASSVLAGGEQFF. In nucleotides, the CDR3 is TGTGCCAGCAGCGTATTGGCGGGAGGCGAGCAGTTCTTC.

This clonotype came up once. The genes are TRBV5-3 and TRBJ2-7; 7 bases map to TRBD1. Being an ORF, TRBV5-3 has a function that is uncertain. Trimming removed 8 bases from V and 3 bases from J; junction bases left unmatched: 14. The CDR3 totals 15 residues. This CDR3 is CASNFSDRVDYEQYF. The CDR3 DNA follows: TGTGCCAGCAACTTCTCCGACAGGGTGGACTACGAGCAGTACTTC.

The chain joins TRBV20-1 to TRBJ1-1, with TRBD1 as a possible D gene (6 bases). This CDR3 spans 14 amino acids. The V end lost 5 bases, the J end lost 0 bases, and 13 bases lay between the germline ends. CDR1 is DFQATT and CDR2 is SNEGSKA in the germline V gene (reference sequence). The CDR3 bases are TGCAGTGCTGGCACAGGGATGGTGAACACTGAAGCTTTCTTT. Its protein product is CSAGTGMVNTEAFF.

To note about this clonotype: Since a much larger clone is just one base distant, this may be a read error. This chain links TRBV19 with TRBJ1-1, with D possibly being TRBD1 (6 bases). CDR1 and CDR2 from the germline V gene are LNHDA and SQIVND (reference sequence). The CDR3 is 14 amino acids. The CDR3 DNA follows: TGTGCCAGTAGTCTTCAGGGGACCAGCCGGGCAGCTCTCTTT. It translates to CASSLQGTSRAALF.

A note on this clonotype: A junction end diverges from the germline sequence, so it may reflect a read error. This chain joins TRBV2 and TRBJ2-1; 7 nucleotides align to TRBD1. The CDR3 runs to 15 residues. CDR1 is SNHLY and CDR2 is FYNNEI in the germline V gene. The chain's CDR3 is CARSASGQAYNEQFF. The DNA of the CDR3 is TGTGCCAGAAGTGCGTCAGGACAGGCCTACAATGAGCAGTTCTTC. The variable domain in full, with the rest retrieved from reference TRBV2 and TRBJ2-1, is EPEVTQTPSHQVTQMGQEVILRCVPISNHLYFYWYRQILGQKVEFLVSFYNNEISEKSEIFDDQFSVERPDGSNFTLKIRSTKLEDSAMYFCARSASGQAYNEQFFGPGTRLTVL.

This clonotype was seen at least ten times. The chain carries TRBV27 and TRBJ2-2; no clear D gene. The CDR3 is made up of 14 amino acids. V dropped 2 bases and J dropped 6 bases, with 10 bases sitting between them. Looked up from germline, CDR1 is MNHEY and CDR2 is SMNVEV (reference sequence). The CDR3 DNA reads TGTGCCAGCAGTTTAGGGCGGTACTCCGGGGAGCTGTTTTTT. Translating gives CASSLGRYSGELFF.

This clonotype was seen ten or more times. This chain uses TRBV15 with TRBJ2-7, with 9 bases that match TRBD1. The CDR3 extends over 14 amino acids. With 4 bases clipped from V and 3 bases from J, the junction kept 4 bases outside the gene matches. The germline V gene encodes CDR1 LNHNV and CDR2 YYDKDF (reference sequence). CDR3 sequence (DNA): TGTGCCACCAGCAAACCGGGACAGGGCTACGAGCAGTACTTC. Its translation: CATSKPGQGYEQYF.

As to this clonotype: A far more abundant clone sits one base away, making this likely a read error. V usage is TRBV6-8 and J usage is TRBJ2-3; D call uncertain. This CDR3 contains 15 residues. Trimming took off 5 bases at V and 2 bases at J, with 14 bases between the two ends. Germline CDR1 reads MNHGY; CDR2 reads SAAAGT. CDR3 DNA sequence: TGTGCCAGCAGTCCATATCTCCGGCCCACAGATACGCAGTATTTT. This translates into CASSPYLRPTDTQYF.

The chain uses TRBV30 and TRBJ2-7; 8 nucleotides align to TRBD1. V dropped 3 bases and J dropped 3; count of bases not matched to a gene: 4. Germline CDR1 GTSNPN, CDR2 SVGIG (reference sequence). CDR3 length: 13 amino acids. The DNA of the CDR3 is TGTGCCTGGAGCCGGGGGACAGGCTACGAGCAGTACTTC. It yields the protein CAWSRGTGYEQYF.

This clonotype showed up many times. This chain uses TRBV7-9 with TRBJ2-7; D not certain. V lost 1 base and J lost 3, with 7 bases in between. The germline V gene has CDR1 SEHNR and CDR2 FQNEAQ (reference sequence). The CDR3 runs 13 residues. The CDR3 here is CASSLVSFYEQYF. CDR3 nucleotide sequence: TGTGCCAGCAGCTTAGTTTCGTTCTACGAGCAGTACTTC.

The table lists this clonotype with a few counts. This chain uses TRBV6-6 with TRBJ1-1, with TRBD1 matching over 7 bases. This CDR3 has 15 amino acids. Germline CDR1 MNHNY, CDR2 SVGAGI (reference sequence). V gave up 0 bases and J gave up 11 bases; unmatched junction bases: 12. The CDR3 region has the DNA TGTGCCAGCAGTTACTCGACTCCCCAGGGGGGCACGGCTTTCTTT. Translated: CASSYSTPQGGTAFF.

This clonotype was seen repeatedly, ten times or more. CDR3 DNA: TGTGCCAGCAGCCGCCAGCACGAAGCCCTCCACTTT. Translating it yields CASSRQHEALHF. The chain employs TRBV3-1 and TRBJ1-6; D gene uncertain. This CDR3 comprises 12 residues. V lost 4 bases to trimming and J lost 14 bases, with 12 bases between them. Germline V CDR1 and CDR2: LGHDT, YNNKEL (reference sequence).

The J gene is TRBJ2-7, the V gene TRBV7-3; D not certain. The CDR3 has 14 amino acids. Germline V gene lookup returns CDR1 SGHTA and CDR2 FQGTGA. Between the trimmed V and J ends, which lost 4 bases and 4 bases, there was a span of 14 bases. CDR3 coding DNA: TGTGCCAGCAGCTCCGTCGGCAGGATGTACGAGCAGTACTTC. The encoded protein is CASSSVGRMYEQYF.

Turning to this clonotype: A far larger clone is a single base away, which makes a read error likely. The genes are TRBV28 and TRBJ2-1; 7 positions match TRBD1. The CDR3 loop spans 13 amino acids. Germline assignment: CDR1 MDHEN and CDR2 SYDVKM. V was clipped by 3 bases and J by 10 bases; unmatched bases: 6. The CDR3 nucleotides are TGTGCCAGCAGTTTGCCCTACAGGGGAGAGCAGTTCTTC. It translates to CASSLPYRGEQFF.

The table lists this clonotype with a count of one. The CDR3 DNA follows: TGCAGCGGCCGCGGAGCCGGGGAGCTGTTTTTT. Translated, it gives CSGRGAGELFF. The chain uses TRBV29-1 and TRBJ2-2; D remains ambiguous. Germline V gene data show CDR1 as SQVTM and CDR2 as ANQGSEA. Trimming took 7 bases from V and 6 from J, leaving 9 bases between them. The CDR3 extends over 11 amino acids.

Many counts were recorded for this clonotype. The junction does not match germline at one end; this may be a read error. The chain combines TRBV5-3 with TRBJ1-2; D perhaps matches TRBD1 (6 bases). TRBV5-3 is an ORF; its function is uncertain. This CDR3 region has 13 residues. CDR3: CASSWGHNYGYTF. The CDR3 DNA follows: TGCGCCAGCAGCTGGGGGCACAACTATGGCTACACCTTC.